The clone carrying this T cell receptor beta chain was detected ten times or more. In germline, CDR1 is SGHVS, CDR2 FNYEAQ. V was pared by 10 bases and J by 6 bases, with 18 bases between. This CDR3 is built from 13 residues. This sample is drawn from a study of kidney transplant recipient with SARS-CoV-2 infection. TCRdb re-derived calls from the reads in MiXCR, one entry per CDR3 protein. The table has 250,000 or so distinct CDR3 sequences, more than 25% seen once. The sequencing used a blood sample, collected at baseline and on day 111 from a kidney transplant recipient. This chain joins TRBV7-6 and TRBJ1-2, with a possible D match to TRBD1 (5 bases). The sequence derives from a male patient in his thirties who had COVID-19 and was a kidney transplant recipient. Some T cells may possibly be graft donor cells. This CDR3 reads CAIKEAGFDGYTF. The CDR3 coding sequence is TGTGCCATCAAAGAGGCAGGGTTCGATGGCTACACCTTC.